This T cell receptor (beta chain) derives from a study of brain T cells in children with intractable seizures (dated by TCRdb to the early 2020s). For context, the study as a whole: As a first screen for immune gene transcripts, resected brain tissue from about 58 pediatric epilepsy surgery cases was run on a NanoString immunology panel. Among the roughly twelve selected surgery cases, eight also had pre-surgery blood sequenced, leaving four with brain tissue only. Overall study results and their limits: Sequencing depth differed between pre- and post-surgery blood, so clones missing from the pre-surgery sample may reflect undersampling. Viral specificity was inferred only from CDR3 sequence similarity, and patients' HCMV serostatus was unknown.

The immunoSEQ assay was used to generate TCR beta chain sequences from genomic DNA. The source study handled its data this way. Any CDR3 sequence that did not begin with the conserved framework cysteine at position 104 was removed by hand. To get clonality, the normalized Shannon's Diversity Index was subtracted from one, giving values from 0 (maximal diversity) to 1 (oligoclonal). Chi-squared comparison-of-proportions tests were used to check whether the frequency of the same CDR3 differed between samples, for example brain versus blood. Public clonotypes were found by searching immuneACCESS, and the VDJdb browser was used to assess similarity to known antiviral clonotypes. TCRdb mirrors the immuneACCESS table, restricted to in-frame sequences. Some clones are absent from its copies; in checked studies, under half trace to an unresolved V gene, and the reason for the others is unknown. V and J calls and clone size are given by that table; D and trimming were obtained from the DNA. The sample has about 340,000 clones on record, about 93% of them singletons. About 6% of the sample is taken by the ten largest.

Concerning this clone itself: What antigen it recognizes has not been identified. Qualities for individual bases were not recorded, and no much larger clone is one base off.

The time point label on this specimen signifies: blood from clinic visit 5 months post-surgery; TSC patient then seizure free. The surgery cases that showed the highest brain T cell transcript signatures were chosen for TCR beta chain sequencing of brain tissue, and of blood when it was available. Patients had been treated with at least one anti-epileptic drug before surgery. The TCR-sequenced patients were children whose drug-resistant epilepsy was caused by tuberous sclerosis complex, focal cortical dysplasia, Rasmussen encephalitis or hemimegalencephaly. Bulk genomic DNA was extracted from unsorted brain tissue and whole blood with the Monarch genomic DNA purification kit. Unmatched junction bases come to 4, with V trimmed by 3 bases and J by 2 bases. The germline V gene gives CDR1 as MNHNS and CDR2 as SASEGT. Including the terminal cysteine and phenylalanine, the CDR3 comprises 16 residues. The entry retains the CDR3 DNA only, 48 bases that are in frame from base 1.

The sequence links TRBV6-1 to TRBJ2-2; 9 nucleotides in the junction match TRBD1. The material was peripheral blood, obtained more than 4 months after surgery. This TCR was sampled from a boy under two years old with tuberous sclerosis and intractable seizures. The CDR3 here reads CASSEKTGGNTGELFF. The DNA sequence is TGTGCCAGCAGTGAGAAGACAGGGGGTAACACCGGGGAGCTGTTTTTT.